This T cell receptor beta chain was recovered during a study of CD8 T cells in Susac syndrome. The study's findings and limits: The study's TCR sequencing and HLA analysis covered a relatively small number of individuals, and the study acknowledged this.

Concerning this clonotype: The antigen is unknown.

CD8+ and CD4+ T cells taken from blood had their TCR beta sequenced. While CD8+ and CD4+ T cells were isolated negatively, TEMRA cells were enriched by FACS. The CDR3 runs 18 residues. V was shortened by 6 bases and J by 2 bases, with 20 bases between the two germline ends. Germline loops: CDR1 MGHRA, CDR2 YSYEKL. Reverse transcription of roughly 0.5 to 1 ug RNA was carried out with random hexamers. An immunoSEQ multiplex PCR amplified TCR beta CDR3 over 54 Vbeta and 13 Jbeta. TCRdb passed the immunoSEQ multiplex PCR reads through MiXCR, listing each CDR3 protein once. In the table there are more than 200,000 distinct CDR3 sequences, around 93% of which are singletons.

Material: CD4+ T cells from PBMCs. This receptor was identified in a human donor with multiple sclerosis. This rearrangement joins TRBV4-1 to TRBJ1-6; D is perhaps TRBD1 (5 bases). The CDR3 region has the DNA TGCGCCAGCAGTCACTTCTTCCGGGACCTGGCCTATAATTCACCCCTCCACTTT. Translation gives CASSHFFRDLAYNSPLHF.